This T cell receptor (beta chain) was identified during a study of cytomegalovirus exposure and HLA in healthy donors. A multiplex PCR was run with 60 Vbeta primers and 13 Jbeta primers. Measured with immunoSEQ multiplex PCR; TCRdb has only the in-frame clones, and not every one. This sample has just over 150,000 clones, with roughly 84% found just once. The germline V and J ends were trimmed by 2 bases and 7 bases, with 11 bases remaining between them. CDR1 and CDR2 from the germline V gene are MNHNS and SASEGT. This CDR3 contains 13 residues. Sequenced: PBMCs. The V gene is TRBV6-1, the J gene TRBJ2-5, with D hard to call. The clonotype originates from a woman aged 18-30 years in good health and CMV-seronegative. This CDR3 is CASSESLLLTQYF. In DNA, the CDR3 is TGTGCCAGCAGTGAATCACTCCTCCTGACCCAGTACTTC.